The sequence of this TCR beta chain was determined in a study of tissue T cells after allogeneic stem cell transplantation. Assay: immunoSEQ multiplex PCR; the TCRdb copy retains only in-frame clones and omits some. In the table there are about 10,000 clones, roughly 60% of which are singletons. This CDR3 is built from 12 residues. The trim removed 0 bases at V and 6 bases at J, leaving 0 bases unmatched. CDR1 and CDR2 from the germline V gene are SGHNT and YYREEE (reference sequence). J is TRBJ2-7 and V is TRBV5-4; TRBD1 agrees at 7 bases. The sequencing used tissue from the jejunum, collected at autopsy. This clonotype was obtained from a woman aged 18-55 years with breast cancer. CDR3 DNA: TGTGCCAGCAGCTTGGACAGGGGCGAGCAGTACTTC. It codes for CASSLDRGEQYF.